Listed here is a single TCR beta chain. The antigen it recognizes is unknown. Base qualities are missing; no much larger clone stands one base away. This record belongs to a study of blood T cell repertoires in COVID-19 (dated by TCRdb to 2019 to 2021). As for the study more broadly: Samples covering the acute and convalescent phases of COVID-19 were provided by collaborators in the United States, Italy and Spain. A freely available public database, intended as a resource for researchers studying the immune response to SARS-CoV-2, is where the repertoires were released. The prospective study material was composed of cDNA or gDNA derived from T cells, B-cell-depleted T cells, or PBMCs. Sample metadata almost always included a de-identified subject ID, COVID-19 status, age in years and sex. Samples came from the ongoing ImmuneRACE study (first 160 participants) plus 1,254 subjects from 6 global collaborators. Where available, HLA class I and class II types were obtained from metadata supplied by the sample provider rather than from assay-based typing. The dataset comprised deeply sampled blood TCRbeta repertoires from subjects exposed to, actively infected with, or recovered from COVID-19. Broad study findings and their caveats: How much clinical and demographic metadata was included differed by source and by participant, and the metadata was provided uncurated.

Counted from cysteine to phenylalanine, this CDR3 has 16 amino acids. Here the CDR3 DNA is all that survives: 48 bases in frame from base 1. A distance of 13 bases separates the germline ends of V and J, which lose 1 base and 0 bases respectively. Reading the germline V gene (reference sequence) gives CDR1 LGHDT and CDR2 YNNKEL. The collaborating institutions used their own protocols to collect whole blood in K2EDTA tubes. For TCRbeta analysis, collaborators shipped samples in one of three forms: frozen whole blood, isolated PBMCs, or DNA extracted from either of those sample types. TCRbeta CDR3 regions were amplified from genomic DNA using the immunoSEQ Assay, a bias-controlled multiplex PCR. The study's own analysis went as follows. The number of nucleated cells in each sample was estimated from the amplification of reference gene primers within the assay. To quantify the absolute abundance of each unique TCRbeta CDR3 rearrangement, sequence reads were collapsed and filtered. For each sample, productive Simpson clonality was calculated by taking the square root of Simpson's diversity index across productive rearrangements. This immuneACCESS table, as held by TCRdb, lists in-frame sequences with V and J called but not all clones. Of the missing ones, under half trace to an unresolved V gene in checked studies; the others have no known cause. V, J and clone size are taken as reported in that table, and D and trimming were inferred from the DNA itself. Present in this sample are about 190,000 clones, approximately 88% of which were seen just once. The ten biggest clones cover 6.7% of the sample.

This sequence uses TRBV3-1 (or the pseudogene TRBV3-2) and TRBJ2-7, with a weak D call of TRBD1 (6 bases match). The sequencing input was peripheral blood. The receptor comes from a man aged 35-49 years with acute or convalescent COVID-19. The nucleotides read TGTGCCAGCAGCCAAGCGGCACAGGGAATCTCCTACGAGCAGTACTTC. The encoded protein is CASSQAAQGISYEQYF.